A single sample is the source of the 21 T cell receptor beta chains below, sequenced in a study of blood T cells in healthy people across ages. A second PCR of about 6 to 11 cycles used a sample-barcoded 5' primer and a J-beta primer mix. MiXCR was run by TCRdb on the 5' RACE reads, yielding one entry per CDR3 protein. The sample includes about 640,000 distinct CDR3 sequences, roughly 53% seen only once; the top ten take around 37%. Material for sequencing was blood. The origin of the receptors is a man in his fifties or sixties in good health.

The V gene is TRBV11-2, the J gene TRBJ2-2; 7 bases agree with TRBD2. This CDR3 spans 14 amino acids. Per the germline V gene, CDR1 is SGHAT and CDR2 is FQNNGV. The J segment lost 4 bases and the V segment lost 5 bases, leaving 4 bases of the junction unmatched. CDR3 loop: CASSVWEGTGELFF. The CDR3 nucleotides read TGTGCCAGCAGCGTCTGGGAGGGCACCGGGGAGCTGTTTTTT. The whole variable domain, remainder taken from reference TRBV11-2 and TRBJ2-2, is EAGVAQSPRYKIIEKRQSVAFWCNPISGHATLYWYQQILGQGPKLLIQFQNNGVVDDSQLPKDRFSAERLKGVDSTLKIQPAKLEDSAVYLCASSVWEGTGELFFGEGSRLTVL.

V gene TRBV4-1 combines with J gene TRBJ2-5; 16 bases map to TRBD2. V gave up 1 base and J gave up 0 bases; unmatched junction bases: 5. Germline lookup yields CDR1 MGHRA and CDR2 YSYEKL. The CDR3 runs to 19 residues. As DNA, the CDR3 is TGCGCCAGCAGCCAAGGCGGGACTAGCGGGGGGGGGTACCAAGAGACCCAGTACTTC. Protein product: CASSQGGTSGGGYQETQYF.

This clonotype was counted only a few times. The rearrangement uses TRBV28 and TRBJ2-5; 9 nucleotides line up with TRBD1. This CDR3 has 15 residues. V lost 4 bases, J lost 2 bases, and 5 bases stayed unmatched. Germline loops: CDR1 MDHEN, CDR2 SYDVKM. The CDR3 DNA reads TGTGCCAGCAGTTCCGCCGGGACAGGGCAAGAGACCCAGTACTTC. This encodes CASSSAGTGQETQYF. Full variable domain (rest looked up from reference TRBV28 and TRBJ2-5): DVKVTQSSRYLVKRTGEKVFLECVQDMDHENMFWYRQDPGLGLRLIYFSYDVKMKEKGDIPEGYSVSREKKERFSLILESASTNQTSMYLCASSSAGTGQETQYFGPGTRLLVL.

V and J are TRBV3-1 and TRBJ1-6; D remains ambiguous. The V end was cut by 0 bases, the J end by 7 bases, with 7 bases between. Germline V gives CDR1 LGHDT, CDR2 YNNKEL (reference sequence). The CDR3 contains 14 residues. Written as DNA, the CDR3 is TGTGCCAGCAGCCAAGAAGGCAGGAATTCACCCCTCCACTTT. Translation gives CASSQEGRNSPLHF. Drawing the rest from reference TRBV3-1 and TRBJ1-6, the complete variable domain is DTAVSQTPKYLVTQMGNDKSIKCEQNLGHDTMYWYKQDSKKFLKIMFSYNNKELIINETVPNRFSPKSPDKAHLNLHINSLELGDSAVYFCASSQEGRNSPLHFGNGTRLTVT.

This clonotype was found once. The chain couples TRBV3-1 to TRBJ2-1; D may be TRBD2 (6 bases). The V gene lost 0 bases and the J gene lost 5 bases, with 14 bases spanning the gap. CDR3 length: 16 amino acids. Per the germline V gene, CDR1 is LGHDT and CDR2 is YNNKEL (reference sequence). CDR3 region: CASSQENGGLDNEQFF. The CDR3 nucleotides read TGTGCCAGCAGCCAAGAAAACGGAGGGCTCGACAATGAGCAGTTCTTC.

The CDR3 DNA follows: TGCGCCAGCAGCTTGGATCAGGGTGATGCTTTCTTT. Translated, it gives CASSLDQGDAFF. The chain combines TRBV5-1 with TRBJ1-1, with D possibly TRBD1 on 5 matching bases. This CDR3 has 12 residues. Germline CDR1 and CDR2: SGHRS and YFSETQ. Trimming pared 0 bases from V and 11 bases from J, leaving 11 bases between.

This chain uses TRBV7-2 with TRBJ2-7; TRBD2 agrees at 8 bases. The last part of the DNA fits TRBJ2-5 better; the J call may be wrong. Germline V gene lookup returns CDR1 SGHTA and CDR2 FQGNSA. This CDR3 comprises 15 residues. In nucleotides, the CDR3 is TGTGCCAGCAGCTTCGCAGGGGTAGCGGGGGAGACCCAGTACTTC. As protein: CASSFAGVAGETQYF.

This clonotype was counted only a few times. This sequence joins TRBV6-5 and TRBJ2-4; TRBD1 aligns across 7 bases. There are 17 residues in the CDR3. Germline V gene lookup returns CDR1 MNHEY and CDR2 SVGAGI. Germline trimming cut 0 bases from V and 0 bases from J; bases unmatched to any gene: 5. CDR3 sequence: CASSYSDRALAKNIQYF. CDR3 DNA: TGTGCCAGCAGTTACTCTGACAGGGCCTTAGCCAAAAACATTCAGTACTTC.

This clonotype was picked up a small number of times. The CDR3 reads CASSLGVSGSGSPLHF. DNA of the CDR3: TGTGCCAGCAGCCTGGGTGTCAGTGGCTCCGGATCACCCCTCCACTTT. The rearrangement links TRBV6-5 to TRBJ1-6; no definite D call. V gave up 6 bases and J gave up 10 bases, with 22 bases separating them. The CDR3 covers 16 residues. The germline gives CDR1 MNHEY, CDR2 SVGAGI.

V is TRBV5-1 and J is TRBJ2-1; no clear D. This CDR3 comprises 14 residues. Trimming removed 2 bases from V and 3 bases from J, with 9 bases in between. Germline-derived CDR1 and CDR2 are SGHRS and YFSETQ. DNA for the CDR3: TGCGCCAGCAGCTTCTATAGAGTCTACAATGAGCAGTTCTTC. Its translation is CASSFYRVYNEQFF.

The rearrangement links TRBV7-9 to TRBJ1-1; 7 bases are a match to TRBD1. V lost 7 bases to trimming and J lost 5 bases; unmatched junction nucleotides: 13. Looked up from germline, CDR1 is SEHNR and CDR2 is FQNEAQ (reference sequence). The CDR3 consists of 15 residues. The CDR3 nucleotides are TGTGCCAGCAACTTGGAGACAGGGTATTTGACTGAAGCTTTCTTT. Its protein product is CASNLETGYLTEAFF.

The genes are TRBV29-1 and TRBJ1-1; 7 bases map to TRBD1. Germline V CDR1 and CDR2: SQVTM, ANQGSEA. The CDR3 has 14 amino acids. After removal of 3 bases from V and 6 bases from J, the junction contained 10 bases not matched to a gene. The CDR3 loop is CSVEGDRVGAEAFF. CDR3 coding DNA: TGCAGCGTTGAGGGGGACAGAGTAGGAGCTGAAGCTTTCTTT.

The rearrangement joins TRBV6-1 to TRBJ2-3; 9 bases line up with TRBD2. J gave up 5 bases and V 6 bases, and 12 bases lay outside the gene matches. CDR3 length: 16 amino acids. Germline V CDR1 and CDR2: MNHNS, SASEGT. The CDR3 loop reads CASSVLRRGGIDTQYF. CDR3 sequence (DNA): TGTGCCAGCAGCGTCTTACGGCGGGGGGGGATAGATACGCAGTATTTT.

The chain combines TRBV18 with TRBJ2-7; 9 positions agree with TRBD1. Germline-derived CDR1 and CDR2 are KGHSH and LQKENI. Trimming at V came to 0 bases and at J to 5 bases, leaving 2 bases not matched to a gene. The CDR3 covers 14 residues. CDR3 sequence (DNA): TGTGCCAGCTCACCACCGGGGGACAGGGACGAGCAGTACTTC. This translates into CASSPPGDRDEQYF.

V and J are TRBV18 and TRBJ2-7; a possible D gene is TRBD1 (6 bases). The germline V gene has CDR1 KGHSH and CDR2 LQKENI. The ends were cut back, 5 bases at V and 4 bases at J, with 15 bases in the middle. The CDR3 runs 14 residues. CDR3: CASSEGQLGYEQYF. The CDR3 nucleotides are TGTGCCAGCTCAGAAGGACAGTTGGGGTACGAGCAGTACTTC. Looking up the rest from reference TRBV18 and TRBJ2-7 gives the full variable domain: NAGVMQNPRHLVRRRGQEARLRCSPMKGHSHVYWYRQLPEEGLKFMVYLQKENIIDESGMPKERFSAEFPKEGPSILRIQQVVRGDSAAYFCASSEGQLGYEQYFGPGTRLTVT.

The chain employs TRBV7-2 and TRBJ2-1; D might be TRBD2 (6 bases). The V and J ends lost 10 bases and 8 bases respectively, with 18 bases between them. The germline V gene encodes CDR1 SGHTA and CDR2 FQGNSA. The CDR3 is made up of 13 amino acids. CDR3 sequence (DNA): TGTGCCACCCATGGGACTCCCTTTGATGAGCAGTTCTTC. It encodes CATHGTPFDEQFF.

In its sample, this clonotype was seen a few times. CDR3 region: CASSQEIASSGSYGYTF. The CDR3 region has the DNA TGTGCCAGCAGCCAAGAAATTGCTTCGAGCGGGAGCTATGGCTACACCTTC. V usage is TRBV4-2 and J usage is TRBJ1-2; D is unresolved. CDR3 length: 17 amino acids. From germline, CDR1 is LGHNA and CDR2 YNFKEQ. Trimming stripped 0 bases from V and 4 bases from J, with 18 bases between.

V is TRBV12-5 and J is TRBJ2-3, with TRBD2 matching over 12 bases. This CDR3 region has 15 residues. Per the germline V gene, CDR1 is LGHNT and CDR2 is FRNRAP. Losses at the gene ends were 7 bases for V and 4 bases for J; bases not matched to a gene: 6. DNA for the CDR3: TGTGCTAGTGTTGCACTAGCGGGGGGTGCAGATACGCAGTATTTT. Translating gives CASVALAGGADTQYF.

J is TRBJ1-2 and V is TRBV27, with 9 nucleotides matching TRBD1. After removal of 6 bases from V and 6 bases from J, the junction contained 5 bases not matched to a gene. This CDR3 has 13 residues. The V gene's germline CDR1 is MNHEY and CDR2 SMNVEV (reference sequence). Written as DNA, the CDR3 is TGTGCCAGCAGACGGACAGGGGACGATGGCTACACCTTC. Encoded protein: CASRRTGDDGYTF.

Concerning this clonotype: A much larger clone lies one base from this, so it may be a read error. This chain uses TRBV20-1 with TRBJ2-5, with 8 bases aligning to TRBD1. This CDR3 comprises 15 residues. With V trimmed by 0 bases and J by 4 bases, 7 bases remained unmatched. Germline V CDR1 and CDR2: DFQATT, SNEGSKA (reference sequence). The CDR3 region is CSAREPQGAGETQYF. CDR3 coding DNA: TGCAGTGCTAGAGAGCCCCAGGGGGCGGGAGAGACCCAGTACTTC.

Note on this clonotype: Likely a read error: the CDR3 ends without its conserved phenylalanine or tryptophan. CDR3 residues: CSAAPTRSYEQYS. CDR3 DNA sequence: TGCAGTGCTGCGCCGACACGTTCCTACGAGCAGTACTCC. V is TRBV20-1 and J is TRBJ2-7; D uncertain. Between the trimmed V and J ends, which lost 5 bases and 1 base, there was a span of 12 bases. The CDR3 is 13 residues long. Germline V gene lookup returns CDR1 DFQATT and CDR2 SNEGSKA (reference sequence).